Each of the 9 T cell receptor beta chains below was sequenced from the same sample in a study of T cell changes during pregnancy in multiple sclerosis. Repertoires were generated with immunoSEQ multiplex PCR, while TCRdb's copy carries only in-frame clones and drops some. Of 18,000 or so clones in the sample, roughly 91% were seen once. Sequenced material: CD4+ T cells from peripheral blood mononuclear cells, taken in the first trimester of pregnancy. These receptors all come from a female donor in good health, enrolled as a control in a pregnancy study.

The chain uses TRBV7-2 and TRBJ2-5; the match to TRBD2 covers 10 bases. Germline V CDR1 and CDR2: SGHTA, FQGNSA. V trimming: 4 bases; J trimming: 5 bases; junction bases outside the gene matches: 7. The CDR3 runs to 15 residues. DNA of the CDR3: TGTGCCAGCAGCTCTGGACTAGCGGACCGGGAGACCCAGTACTTC. This translates into CASSSGLADRETQYF.

The chain joins TRBV6-6 to TRBJ2-7, with D tentatively TRBD1 (5 bases). Between the trimmed V and J ends, which lost 2 bases and 0 bases, there was a span of 8 bases. Per germline, CDR1 MNHNY and CDR2 SVGAGI (reference sequence). The length of the CDR3 is 14 residues. CDR3 protein: CASSYDSFSYEQYF. CDR3 nucleotide sequence: TGTGCCAGCAGTTACGACAGCTTCTCCTACGAGCAGTACTTC.

V gene TRBV28 combines with J gene TRBJ2-1; 9 bases line up with TRBD2. With 6 bases clipped from V and 2 bases from J, the junction kept 5 bases outside the gene matches. The germline gives CDR1 MDHEN, CDR2 SYDVKM. This CDR3 has 15 amino acids. This CDR3 reads CASSPSGAPYNEQFF. CDR3 DNA sequence: TGTGCCAGCAGCCCTAGCGGGGCTCCCTACAATGAGCAGTTCTTC. Together with reference TRBV28 and TRBJ2-1, the CDR3 gives the full variable domain: DVKVTQSSRYLVKRTGEKVFLECVQDMDHENMFWYRQDPGLGLRLIYFSYDVKMKEKGDIPEGYSVSREKKERFSLILESASTNQTSMYLCASSPSGAPYNEQFFGPGTRLTVL.

This clone was seen a single time. The CDR3 DNA reads TGTGCCAGCAGTGAACTAGCGGGAAGCTCCTACGAGCAGTACTTC. Residues: CASSELAGSSYEQYF. This chain links TRBV27 with TRBJ2-7; 10 bases are shared with TRBD2. J was trimmed by 0 bases and V by 5 bases; bases with no gene match: 4. The CDR3 is made up of 15 amino acids. Germline V gives CDR1 MNHEY, CDR2 SMNVEV (reference sequence).

This chain connects TRBV28 to TRBJ2-7, with TRBD1 matching over 8 bases. V lost 4 bases and J lost 4; bases outside the gene matches: 12. CDR3 length: 16 residues. The germline gives CDR1 MDHEN, CDR2 SYDVKM. The CDR3: CASSSPRPGGSYEQYF. The CDR3 DNA is TGTGCCAGCAGTTCCCCCCGACCAGGGGGCTCTTACGAGCAGTACTTC.

This clone was recorded only once. V usage is TRBV30 and J usage is TRBJ1-3, with no clear D. The CDR3 length is 14 residues. Germline V gene lookup returns CDR1 GTSNPN and CDR2 SVGIG (reference sequence). The V end lost 5 bases, the J end lost 4 bases, and 15 bases lay between the germline ends. CDR3 nucleotides: TGTGCCTGGGGGCCTCCCTTGACCGGAAACACCATATATTTT. Encoded protein: CAWGPPLTGNTIYF.

The chain employs TRBV5-8 and TRBJ2-7, with TRBD1 as a possible D gene (5 bases). The CDR3 contains 13 residues. Germline V gene sequence: CDR1 SGHTS, CDR2 YDEGEE. Trimming took 1 base from V and 1 from J, leaving 6 bases between them. CDR3 in amino acids: CASSLQGSYEQYF. CDR3 DNA sequence: TGTGCCAGCAGCTTGCAGGGATCCTACGAGCAGTACTTC. The full variable domain, completed using reference TRBV5-8 and TRBJ2-7, is EAGVTQSPTHLIKTRGQQATLRCSPISGHTSVYWYQQALGLGLQFLLWYDEGEERNRGNFPPRFSGRQFPNYSSELNVNALELEDSALYLCASSLQGSYEQYFGPGTRLTVT.

This CDR3 reads CASSFSQGGTEAFF. CDR3 sequence (DNA): TGTGCCAGCAGCTTTAGCCAGGGGGGAACTGAAGCTTTCTTT. V is TRBV11-2 and J is TRBJ1-1, with 7 bases fitting TRBD1. The CDR3 is 14 residues long. J lost 5 bases, V lost 3 bases, and 6 bases had no gene match. The germline V gene has CDR1 SGHAT and CDR2 FQNNGV.

DNA for the CDR3: TGTGCCAGCAGCCCCGGGGGAGGAAATCAGCCCCAGCATTTT. It translates to CASSPGGGNQPQHF. V is TRBV7-8 and J is TRBJ1-5; tentative D call: TRBD1 (5 bases). The CDR3 loop spans 14 amino acids. Germline lookup yields CDR1 SGHVS and CDR2 FQNEAQ. V was cut by 5 bases and J by 4 bases, with 12 bases left in between.